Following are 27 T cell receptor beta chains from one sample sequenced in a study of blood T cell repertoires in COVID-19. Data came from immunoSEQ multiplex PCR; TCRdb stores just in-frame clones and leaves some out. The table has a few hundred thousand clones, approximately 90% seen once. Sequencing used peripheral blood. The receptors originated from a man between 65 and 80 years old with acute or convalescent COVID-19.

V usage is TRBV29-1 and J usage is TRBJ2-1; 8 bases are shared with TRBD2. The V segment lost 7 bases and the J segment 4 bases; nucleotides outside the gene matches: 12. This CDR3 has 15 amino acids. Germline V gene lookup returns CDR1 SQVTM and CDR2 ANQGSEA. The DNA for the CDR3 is TGCAGCGCCGGGACTAGGCAAGGGATGTACAATGAGCAGTTCTTC. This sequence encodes CSAGTRQGMYNEQFF.

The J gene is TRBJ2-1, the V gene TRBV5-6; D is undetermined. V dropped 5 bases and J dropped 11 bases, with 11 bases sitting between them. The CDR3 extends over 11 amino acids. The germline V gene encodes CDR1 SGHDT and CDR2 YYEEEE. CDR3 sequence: CASSSGPKQFF. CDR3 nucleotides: TGTGCCAGCAGTTCGGGTCCAAAGCAGTTCTTC.

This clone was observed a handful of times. CDR3 residues: CASSLEGTGFSGANVLTF. For the CDR3, the DNA is TGCGCCAGCAGCTTGGAGGGGACAGGTTTCTCTGGGGCCAACGTCCTGACTTTC. The chain couples TRBV5-1 to TRBJ2-6; 8 bases align to TRBD1. With V trimmed by 0 bases and J by 0 bases, 5 bases remained unmatched. CDR3 length: 18 residues. Germline V gene lookup returns CDR1 SGHRS and CDR2 YFSETQ.

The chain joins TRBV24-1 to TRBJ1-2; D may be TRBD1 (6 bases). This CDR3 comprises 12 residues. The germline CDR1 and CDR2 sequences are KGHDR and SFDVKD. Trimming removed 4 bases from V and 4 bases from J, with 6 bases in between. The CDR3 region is CATSEGAYGYTF. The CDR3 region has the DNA TGTGCCACCAGTGAGGGGGCCTATGGCTACACCTTC.

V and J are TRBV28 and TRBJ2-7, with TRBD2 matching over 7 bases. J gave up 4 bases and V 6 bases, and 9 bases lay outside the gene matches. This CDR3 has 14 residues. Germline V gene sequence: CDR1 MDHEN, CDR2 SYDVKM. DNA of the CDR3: TGTGCCAGCAGCCAGGGAGGGAGCGGATACGAGCAGTACTTC. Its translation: CASSQGGSGYEQYF.

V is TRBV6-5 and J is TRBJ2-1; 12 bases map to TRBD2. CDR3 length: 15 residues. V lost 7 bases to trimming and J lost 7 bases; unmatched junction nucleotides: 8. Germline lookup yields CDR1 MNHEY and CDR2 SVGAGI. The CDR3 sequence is CASTSTSGRTNEQFF. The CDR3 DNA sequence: TGTGCCAGCACCTCGACTAGCGGGAGAACGAATGAGCAGTTCTTC.

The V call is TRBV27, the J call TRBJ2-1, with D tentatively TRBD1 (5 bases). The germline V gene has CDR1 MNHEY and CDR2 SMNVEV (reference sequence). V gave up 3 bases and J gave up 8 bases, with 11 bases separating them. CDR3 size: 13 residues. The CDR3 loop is CASSFIGEDEQFF. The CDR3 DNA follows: TGTGCCAGCAGTTTTATAGGGGAAGATGAGCAGTTCTTC.

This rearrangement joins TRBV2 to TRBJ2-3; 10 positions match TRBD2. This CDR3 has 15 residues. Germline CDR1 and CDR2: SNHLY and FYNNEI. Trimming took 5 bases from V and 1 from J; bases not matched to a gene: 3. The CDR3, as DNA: TGTGCCAGCAGTTGGACTAGCGGTCGCACAGATACGCAGTATTTT. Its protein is CASSWTSGRTDTQYF.

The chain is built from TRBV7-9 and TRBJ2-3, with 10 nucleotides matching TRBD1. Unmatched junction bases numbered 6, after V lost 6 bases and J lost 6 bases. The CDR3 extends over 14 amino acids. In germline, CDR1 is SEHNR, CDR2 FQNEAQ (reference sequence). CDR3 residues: CASRRQGAMDTQYF. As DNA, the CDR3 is TGTGCCAGCAGGAGACAGGGGGCAATGGATACGCAGTATTTT.

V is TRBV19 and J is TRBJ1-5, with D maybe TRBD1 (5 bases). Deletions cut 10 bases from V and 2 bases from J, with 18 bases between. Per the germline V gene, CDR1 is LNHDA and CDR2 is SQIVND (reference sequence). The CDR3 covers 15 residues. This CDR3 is CATYQEGFGNQPQHF. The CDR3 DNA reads TGTGCCACCTACCAGGAGGGGTTTGGCAATCAGCCCCAGCATTTT.

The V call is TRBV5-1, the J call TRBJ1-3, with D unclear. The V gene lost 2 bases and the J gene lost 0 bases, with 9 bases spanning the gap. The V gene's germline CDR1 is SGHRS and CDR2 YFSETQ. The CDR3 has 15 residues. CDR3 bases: TGCGCCAGCAGCTTTGCGGGGAACTCTGGAAACACCATATATTTT. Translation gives CASSFAGNSGNTIYF.

Here the CDR3 DNA reads TGTGCCAGCAGTTTCCAGGTGGGAGATACGCAGTATTTT. It translates to CASSFQVGDTQYF. The V gene is TRBV12-3 or TRBV12-4, the J gene TRBJ2-3; D call uncertain. The CDR3 loop spans 13 amino acids. V was shortened by 3 bases and J by 5 bases, with 9 bases between the two germline ends.

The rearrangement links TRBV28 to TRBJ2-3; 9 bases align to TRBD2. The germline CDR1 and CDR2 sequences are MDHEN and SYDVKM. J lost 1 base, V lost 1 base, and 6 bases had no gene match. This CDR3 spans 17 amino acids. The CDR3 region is CASSLSVAGVGTDTQYF. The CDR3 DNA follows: TGTGCCAGCAGTTTATCCGTAGCGGGAGTCGGCACAGATACGCAGTATTTT.

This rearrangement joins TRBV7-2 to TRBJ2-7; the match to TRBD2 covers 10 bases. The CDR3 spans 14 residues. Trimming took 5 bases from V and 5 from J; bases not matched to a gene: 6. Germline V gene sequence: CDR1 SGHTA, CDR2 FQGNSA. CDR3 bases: TGTGCCAGCAGCCTCCTAGCGGGAGTGAACGAGCAGTACTTC. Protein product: CASSLLAGVNEQYF.

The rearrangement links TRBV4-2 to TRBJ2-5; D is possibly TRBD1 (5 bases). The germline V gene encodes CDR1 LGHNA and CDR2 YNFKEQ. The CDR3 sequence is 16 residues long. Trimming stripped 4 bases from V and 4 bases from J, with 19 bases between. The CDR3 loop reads CASSRNPIGRGETQYF. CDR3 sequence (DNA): TGTGCCAGCAGCCGCAACCCTATTGGAAGGGGAGAGACCCAGTACTTC.

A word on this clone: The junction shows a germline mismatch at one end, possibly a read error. The CDR3 loop reads CAISEETSGRSQNF. The DNA for the CDR3 is TGTGCCATCAGTGAGGAAACTAGCGGGAGGTCCCAGAATTTT. The chain has TRBV10-3 and TRBJ2-3, with TRBD2 matching 12 bases. This CDR3 is built from 14 residues. The germline CDR1 and CDR2 sequences are ENHRY and SYGVKD.

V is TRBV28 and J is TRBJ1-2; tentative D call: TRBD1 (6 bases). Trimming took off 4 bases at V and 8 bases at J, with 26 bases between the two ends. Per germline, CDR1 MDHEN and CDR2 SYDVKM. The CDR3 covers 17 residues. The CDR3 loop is CASSSPERDTRGEGYTF. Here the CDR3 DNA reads TGTGCCAGCAGTTCCCCCGAGAGGGACACCAGGGGAGAAGGCTACACCTTC.

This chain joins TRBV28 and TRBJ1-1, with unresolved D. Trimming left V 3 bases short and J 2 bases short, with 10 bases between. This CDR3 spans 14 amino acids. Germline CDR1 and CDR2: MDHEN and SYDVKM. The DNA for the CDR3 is TGTGCCAGCAGTTTCTCCAACAGAAACACTGAAGCTTTCTTT. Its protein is CASSFSNRNTEAFF. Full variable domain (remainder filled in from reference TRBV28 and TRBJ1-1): DVKVTQSSRYLVKRTGEKVFLECVQDMDHENMFWYRQDPGLGLRLIYFSYDVKMKEKGDIPEGYSVSREKKERFSLILESASTNQTSMYLCASSFSNRNTEAFFGQGTRLTVV.

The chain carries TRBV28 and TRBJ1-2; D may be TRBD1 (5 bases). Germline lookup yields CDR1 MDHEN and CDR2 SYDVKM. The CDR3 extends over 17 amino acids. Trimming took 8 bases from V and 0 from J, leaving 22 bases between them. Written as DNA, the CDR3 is TGTGCCAGCTTAGTGTCGACCCCAGGGAGGACTAACTATGGCTACACCTTC. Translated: CASLVSTPGRTNYGYTF.

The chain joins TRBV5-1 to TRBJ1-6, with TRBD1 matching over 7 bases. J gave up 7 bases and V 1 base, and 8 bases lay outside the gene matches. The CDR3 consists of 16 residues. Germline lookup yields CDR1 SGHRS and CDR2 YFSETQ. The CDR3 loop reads CASSLSSRGRNSPLHF. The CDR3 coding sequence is TGCGCCAGCAGCTTGAGCTCTAGGGGGCGGAATTCACCCCTCCACTTT.

The CDR3: CASSLRAGGASGTEAFF. The CDR3 DNA follows: TGCGCCAGCAGCTTGCGGGCAGGGGGCGCCTCGGGCACTGAAGCTTTCTTT. The V and J genes are TRBV5-1 and TRBJ1-1; 8 bases map to TRBD1. Germline V gene lookup returns CDR1 SGHRS and CDR2 YFSETQ. CDR3 length: 17 amino acids. With 1 base clipped from V and 4 bases from J, the junction kept 12 bases outside the gene matches.

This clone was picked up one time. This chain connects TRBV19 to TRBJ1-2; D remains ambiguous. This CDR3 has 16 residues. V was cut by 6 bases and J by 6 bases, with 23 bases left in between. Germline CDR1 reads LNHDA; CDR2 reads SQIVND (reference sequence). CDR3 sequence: CASRGKKRPGEHGYTF. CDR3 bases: TGTGCCAGTAGGGGGAAGAAGAGGCCCGGGGAGCATGGCTACACCTTC.

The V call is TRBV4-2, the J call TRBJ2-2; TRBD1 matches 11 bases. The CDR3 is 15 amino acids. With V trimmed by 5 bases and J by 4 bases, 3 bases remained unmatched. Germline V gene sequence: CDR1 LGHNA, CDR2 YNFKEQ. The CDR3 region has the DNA TGTGCCAGCAGCTCGGACAGGGGGCGCACCGGGGAGCTGTTTTTT. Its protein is CASSSDRGRTGELFF.

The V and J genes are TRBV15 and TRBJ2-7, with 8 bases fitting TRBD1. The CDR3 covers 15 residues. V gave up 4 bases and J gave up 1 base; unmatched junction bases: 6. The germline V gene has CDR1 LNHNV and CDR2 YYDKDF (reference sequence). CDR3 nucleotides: TGTGCCACCAGCACGAGACAGGGGTGGTCCTACGAGCAGTACTTC. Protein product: CATSTRQGWSYEQYF.

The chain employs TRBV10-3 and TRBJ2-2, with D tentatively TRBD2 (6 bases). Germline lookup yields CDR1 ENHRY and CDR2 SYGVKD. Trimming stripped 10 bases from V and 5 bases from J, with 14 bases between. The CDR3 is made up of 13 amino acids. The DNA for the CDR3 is TGTGCCAGCGGGACGCCGGTTACCGGGGAGCTGTTTTTT. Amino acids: CASGTPVTGELFF.

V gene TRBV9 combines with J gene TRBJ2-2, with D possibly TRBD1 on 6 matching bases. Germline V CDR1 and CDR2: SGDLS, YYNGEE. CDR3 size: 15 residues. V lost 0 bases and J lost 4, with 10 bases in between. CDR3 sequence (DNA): TGTGCCAGCAGCGTAGTTCAGGGGTCCACCGGGGAGCTGTTTTTT. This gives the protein CASSVVQGSTGELFF.

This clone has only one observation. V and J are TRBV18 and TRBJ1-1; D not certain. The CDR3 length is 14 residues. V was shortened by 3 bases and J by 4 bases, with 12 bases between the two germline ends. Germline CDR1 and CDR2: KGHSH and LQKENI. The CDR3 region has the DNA TGTGCCAGCTCACCTATTGCTCGCGCCACTGAAGCTTTCTTT. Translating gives CASSPIARATEAFF.